These 5 T cell receptor beta chains were all obtained from the same sample, sequenced in a study of cytomegalovirus exposure and HLA in healthy donors. The primer mix had 60 Vbeta and 13 Jbeta primers. Libraries were prepared by immunoSEQ multiplex PCR; TCRdb keeps only in-frame clonotypes and omits some of them. There are about 100,000 clones in the sample; around 79% occur only once, and over 3% lies in the top ten. The sequenced sample was PBMCs. These receptors were taken from a woman aged 40 to 50 in good health and CMV-seronegative.

The chain has TRBV10-1 and TRBJ2-7, with 9 bases matching TRBD2. Germline-derived CDR1 and CDR2 are WNHNN and SYGVQD (reference sequence). The CDR3 is 15 residues long. Germline trimming cut 2 bases from V and 1 base from J; bases unmatched to any gene: 3. Written as DNA, the CDR3 is TGCGCCAGCAGTGAGGCTAGCGGGGAATCCTACGAGCAGTACTTC. Translating it yields CASSEASGESYEQYF.

The chain's CDR3 is CASSQEAPGGANVLTF. The CDR3 DNA sequence: TGCGCCAGCAGCCAAGAGGCCCCGGGGGGGGCCAACGTCCTGACTTTC. The chain carries TRBV4-3 and TRBJ2-6; weak D call: TRBD2 (5 bases). Germline loops: CDR1 LGHNA, CDR2 YSLEER. CDR3 length: 16 residues. The V and J ends lost 0 bases and 4 bases respectively, with 10 bases between them.

This clone has only one observation. The V call is TRBV28, the J call TRBJ2-7, with D perhaps matching TRBD1 (5 bases). V lost 7 bases to trimming and J lost 0 bases, with 16 bases between them. The CDR3 is made up of 15 amino acids. Germline V lookup: CDR1 MDHEN, CDR2 SYDVKM. The CDR3 here is CASIGARAASYEQYF. CDR3 coding DNA: TGTGCCAGCATTGGCGCCAGGGCAGCCTCCTACGAGCAGTACTTC.

The J gene is TRBJ2-5, the V gene TRBV7-8; D call uncertain. The CDR3 is made up of 14 amino acids. CDR1 SGHVS and CDR2 FQNEAQ come from the germline V gene. Trimming pared 2 bases from V and 1 base from J, leaving 8 bases between. The CDR3 nucleotides are TGTGCCAGCAGCTTAATAGCCCCCCAAGAGACCCAGTACTTC. Translation: CASSLIAPQETQYF.

This clone showed up just a few times. V usage is TRBV29-1 and J usage is TRBJ2-5; 9 nucleotides line up with TRBD1. From germline, CDR1 is SQVTM and CDR2 ANQGSEA. The trim removed 4 bases at V and 5 bases at J, leaving 5 bases unmatched. This CDR3 region has 13 residues. CDR3 amino acids: CSVGETGGETQYF. CDR3 in DNA: TGCAGCGTTGGAGAGACAGGGGGGGAGACCCAGTACTTC.